This record covers a single T cell receptor beta chain. Antigen: not known. TCRdb's table, derived via immunoSEQ multiplex PCR, lists solely in-frame clones and lacks some. This sample has approximately 2.1 million clones, with approximately 95% found just once. CD4+ cells yielded CD45RA+ naive and CD45RA-negative memory subsets. The data derive from a study of shared clonotypes between healthy human individuals. Findings and caveats of the study: Incompleteness in sorted-subset sequencing, despite large depth, was shown by rarefaction. It was observed that roughly 5.5% of naive CD4 clonotypes were shared across a few donors.

V dropped 2 bases and J dropped 4 bases, with 11 bases sitting between them. This CDR3 is 14 amino acids long. CDR1 MNHEY and CDR2 SMNVEV come from the germline V gene (reference sequence). Sample: naive CD4+ T cells from PBMCs. The subset: CD45RA+ positively selected. The chain is built from TRBV27 and TRBJ1-1; D is ambiguous. The sequence was collected from a man in his late teens or twenties in good health. Some clones in this sample may be carry-over from other donors' samples. The CDR3 region has the DNA TGTGCCAGCAGTTTACAAGGGATGGTCACTGAAGCTTTCTTT. Amino acids: CASSLQGMVTEAFF.